Below, one T cell receptor beta chain is given with its context. These data originate in a study of blood T cell repertoires in COVID-19. Study-wide context: Donors in the United States, Italy and Spain gave samples during acute or convalescent COVID-19. T cells, B-cell-depleted T cells, or PBMCs provided the cDNA or gDNA that served as material.

Germline CDR1 SEHNR, CDR2 FQNEAQ (reference sequence). Trimming took 4 bases from V and 0 from J, leaving 10 bases between them. The CDR3 is 15 amino acids. Seattle-derived patients entered the study during active infection and were followed longitudinally. Only in-frame clones appear in the TCRdb table, and some are missing; sequencing was by immunoSEQ multiplex PCR. This sample has about 310,000 clones, with roughly 89% found just once. This TCR came from a woman in her thirties or forties with COVID-19, enrolled during active disease. V usage is TRBV7-9 and J usage is TRBJ1-5, with no clear D. Sequenced material: peripheral blood. The CDR3 loop is CASSSSWSSNQPQHF. The CDR3 nucleotides are TGTGCCAGCAGCTCAAGTTGGAGTAGCAATCAGCCCCAGCATTTT.